The T cell receptor (beta chain) under discussion was sequenced for a study of cytomegalovirus exposure and HLA in healthy donors. Across the whole study: Prior work identified 117 million unique TCR beta sequences in approximately 200 million T cells.

Study-level findings and limits: Researchers counted around 160 TCR beta chains as cytomegalovirus-associated. Common viral pathogens (according to a later analysis) appeared linked to several of the most significant clusters.

The CDR3 loop spans 12 amino acids. The germline gives CDR1 SEHNR, CDR2 FQNEAQ (reference sequence). Trimming cost V 5 bases and J 4 bases, with 8 bases left between them. With 60 Vbeta and 13 Jbeta primers, the PCR was carried out. Using immunoSEQ multiplex PCR, the repertoire was profiled, and TCRdb retains in-frame clones only, with some absent. This sample has 55,000 to 65,000 clones, with approximately 79% found just once. To note about this clone: Its specificity is unknown. Other DNA sequences in the sample encode the same CDR3.

The TCR comes from a woman aged 25-40 years in good health and CMV-seronegative. This chain links TRBV7-9 with TRBJ1-2, with unresolved D. Source material: PBMCs. The CDR3 is CASSVESYGYTF. CDR3 nucleotide sequence: TGTGCCAGCAGCGTCGAGAGCTATGGCTACACCTTC.